Shown below are 26 T cell receptor beta chains from a single sample sequenced in a study of identical twins. TCRdb reprocessed the 5' RACE reads with MiXCR, giving one entry per CDR3 protein. The table includes about 1.7 million distinct CDR3 sequences, under 35% detected once. Input material: cord blood. The receptors were sampled from a newborn girl in good health.

The rearrangement joins TRBV27 to TRBJ1-6; D is unresolved. CDR1 and CDR2 from the germline V gene are MNHEY and SMNVEV (reference sequence). This CDR3 has 14 residues. V gave up 6 bases and J gave up 8 bases, with 14 bases separating them. The CDR3 sequence is CASREVPTYSPLHF. CDR3 sequence (DNA): TGTGCCAGCAGAGAAGTACCGACATATTCACCCCTCCACTTT.

This clonotype was counted a few times. The V call is TRBV4-2, the J call TRBJ1-5; TRBD1 aligns across 8 bases. CDR3 length equals 15 residues. Germline CDR1 is LGHNA and CDR2 is YNFKEQ. V lost 0 bases to trimming and J lost 4 bases; unmatched junction nucleotides: 2. This chain's CDR3 is CASSQENRGNQPQHF. DNA of the CDR3: TGTGCCAGCAGCCAAGAAAACAGGGGGAATCAGCCCCAGCATTTT.

The rearrangement joins TRBV5-1 to TRBJ2-1; TRBD2 aligns across 9 bases. Trimming cost V 0 bases and J 7 bases; bases outside gene matches: 11. Germline loops: CDR1 SGHRS, CDR2 YFSETQ. The CDR3 loop spans 17 amino acids. CDR3 loop: CASSLAFPSGETNEQFF. In DNA form, the CDR3 reads TGCGCCAGCAGCTTGGCCTTTCCTAGCGGGGAGACAAATGAGCAGTTCTTC.

There are a few counts of this clonotype. V gene TRBV7-2 combines with J gene TRBJ2-1; a possible D gene is TRBD2 (6 bases). CDR1 and CDR2 (germline): SGHTA, FQGNSA. This CDR3 is 15 amino acids long. V was trimmed by 1 base and J by 4 bases, leaving 11 bases between them. CDR3 bases: TGTGCCAGCAGCTTAGGGACTATCATTTACAATGAGCAGTTCTTC. Translation gives CASSLGTIIYNEQFF.

This clonotype came up a few times. The chain recombines TRBV29-1 with TRBJ2-5, with 7 bases identical to TRBD2. The CDR3 length is 14 residues. V lost 4 bases to trimming and J lost 11 bases; unmatched junction nucleotides: 16. Germline V gene sequence: CDR1 SQVTM, CDR2 ANQGSEA. In DNA form, the CDR3 reads TGCAGCGTTGGTGGAGGGAGGGGAGACAATGAGCAGTACTTC. This codes for CSVGGGRGDNEQYF.

The V and J genes are TRBV7-2 and TRBJ2-5, with D tentatively TRBD2 (7 bases). CDR1 and CDR2 from the germline V gene are SGHTA and FQGNSA. V was shortened by 0 bases and J by 7 bases, with 12 bases between the two germline ends. The CDR3 totals 14 residues. The CDR3 here is CASSLAGGLGTQYF. CDR3 DNA sequence: TGTGCCAGCAGCTTAGCGGGGGGGCTGGGGACCCAGTACTTC.

The chain joins TRBV5-1 to TRBJ2-7; D gene unclear. CDR1 is SGHRS and CDR2 is YFSETQ in the germline V gene. The CDR3 covers 16 residues. The ends were cut back, 0 bases at V and 4 bases at J, with 17 bases in the middle. The CDR3 is CASSLGRRSFLYEQYF. The CDR3 DNA follows: TGCGCCAGCAGCTTGGGTCGGCGGAGTTTCCTTTACGAGCAGTACTTC.

The genes are TRBV27 and TRBJ2-5; 11 bases are a match to TRBD1. The CDR3 is 16 amino acids. Germline CDR1 reads MNHEY; CDR2 reads SMNVEV (reference sequence). Trimming removed 5 bases from V and 4 bases from J; junction bases left unmatched: 9. CDR3 sequence: CASSPYPGQGAETQYF. The CDR3 region has the DNA TGTGCCAGCAGTCCCTACCCCGGACAGGGGGCAGAGACCCAGTACTTC.

The chain uses TRBV3-1 and TRBJ2-5; D is uncertain. The CDR3 loop spans 15 amino acids. Germline CDR1 LGHDT, CDR2 YNNKEL (reference sequence). V was cut by 0 bases and J by 1 base, with 9 bases left in between. The CDR3 loop is CASSQEGMIQETQYF. The CDR3 DNA reads TGTGCCAGCAGCCAAGAGGGTATGATCCAAGAGACCCAGTACTTC.

The rearrangement links TRBV20-1 to TRBJ2-3; D may be TRBD2 (6 bases). The CDR3 sequence is 14 residues long. The germline V and J ends were trimmed by 6 bases and 5 bases, with 18 bases remaining between them. Germline CDR1 DFQATT, CDR2 SNEGSKA (reference sequence). The CDR3 sequence is CSAAPGLILDTQYF. The CDR3, as DNA: TGCAGTGCGGCTCCGGGACTCATTTTAGATACGCAGTATTTT.

This clonotype has just a few counts. The chain employs TRBV29-1 and TRBJ2-7; possible D gene TRBD1, 6 bases. The germline CDR1 and CDR2 sequences are SQVTM and ANQGSEA. The CDR3 totals 12 residues. The ends were cut back, 5 bases at V and 4 bases at J, with 12 bases in the middle. This chain's CDR3 is CSVLAGTYEQYF. The CDR3 region has the DNA TGCAGCGTTTTGGCAGGGACATACGAGCAGTACTTC.

This clonotype was found a few times. This sequence joins TRBV2 and TRBJ2-7, with D uncertain. This CDR3 contains 10 residues. Trimming left V 8 bases short and J 1 base short, with 3 bases between. CDR1 is SNHLY and CDR2 is FYNNEI in the germline V gene. CDR3 nucleotide sequence: TGTGCCAGCCAGTCCTACGAGCAGTACTTC. Protein product: CASQSYEQYF. The full variable domain, with the rest looked up from reference TRBV2 and TRBJ2-7, is EPEVTQTPSHQVTQMGQEVILRCVPISNHLYFYWYRQILGQKVEFLVSFYNNEISEKSEIFDDQFSVERPDGSNFTLKIRSTKLEDSAMYFCASQSYEQYFGPGTRLTVT.

This chain joins TRBV5-1 and TRBJ2-1; TRBD2 aligns across 9 bases. CDR1 and CDR2 from the germline V gene are SGHRS and YFSETQ. The CDR3 spans 16 residues. V dropped 4 bases and J dropped 5; count of bases not matched to a gene: 10. The chain's CDR3 is CASSTYPGLANNEQFF. The CDR3 DNA sequence: TGCGCCAGCAGCACTTATCCGGGACTAGCCAACAATGAGCAGTTCTTC. The full variable domain, in which reference TRBV5-1 and TRBJ2-1 provide the parts outside the CDR3, is KAGVTQTPRYLIKTRGQQVTLSCSPISGHRSVSWYQQTPGQGLQFLFEYFSETQRNKGNFPGRFSGRQFSNSRSEMNVSTLELGDSALYLCASSTYPGLANNEQFFGPGTRLTVL.

This clonotype has just a few counts. The CDR3 nucleotides are TGTGCCAGCAGGTCCCCTTATAATTCACCCCTCCACTTT. Protein sequence: CASRSPYNSPLHF. V and J are TRBV27 and TRBJ1-6, with D unresolved. Germline V gene lookup returns CDR1 MNHEY and CDR2 SMNVEV (reference sequence). The CDR3 runs 13 residues. Trimming stripped 6 bases from V and 4 bases from J, with 7 bases between.

Comment on this clonotype: A much larger clone lies a single base off, so this may be a read error. The J gene is TRBJ2-3, the V gene TRBV10-3; D unclear. Germline V gene lookup returns CDR1 ENHRY and CDR2 SYGVKD. The CDR3 is made up of 11 amino acids. In DNA, the CDR3 is TGTGCCACCAGTGAGCTAGATACGCAGTATTTT. Residues: CATSELDTQYF.

The chain carries TRBV24-1 and TRBJ2-7, with 7 nucleotides matching TRBD1. The CDR3 covers 13 residues. Germline V gives CDR1 KGHDR, CDR2 SFDVKD. The ends lost 0 bases at V and 5 bases at J; junction bases unmatched: 0. CDR3 residues: CATSDLTGDEQYF. The CDR3 region has the DNA TGTGCCACCAGTGATTTGACAGGGGACGAGCAGTACTTC.

A few counts support this clonotype. The V call is TRBV7-2, the J call TRBJ1-2, with 10 bases that match TRBD1. V was pared by 3 bases and J by 0 bases, with 7 bases of the junction left unmatched. Per germline, CDR1 SGHTA and CDR2 FQGNSA. This CDR3 region has 17 residues. The CDR3 region is CASSFRQGAVANYGYTF. In DNA, the CDR3 is TGTGCCAGCAGCTTTAGACAGGGGGCGGTAGCTAACTATGGCTACACCTTC.

This clonotype was seen ten or more times. The chain links TRBV10-3 to TRBJ2-7; tentatively, D is TRBD1 (5 bases). Trimming stripped 2 bases from V and 2 bases from J, with 10 bases between. The CDR3 is 14 amino acids. From germline, CDR1 is ENHRY and CDR2 SYGVKD. The CDR3 bases are TGTGCCATCAGTGAGCCCGGACAAACCTACGAGCAGTACTTC. Translation gives CAISEPGQTYEQYF.

The genes are TRBV6-1 and TRBJ1-2; 9 bases match TRBD1. This CDR3 spans 16 amino acids. Germline V gives CDR1 MNHNS, CDR2 SASEGT. The junction had 5 bases not matched to a gene; V was cut back by 0 bases and J by 3 bases. The CDR3 DNA reads as TGTGCCAGCAGTGAAGCCCGGGACAGGGTGTACTATGGCTACACCTTC. Its translation: CASSEARDRVYYGYTF.

V usage is TRBV28 and J usage is TRBJ2-7; no definite D call. Germline CDR1 and CDR2: MDHEN and SYDVKM. Trimming stripped 3 bases from V and 0 bases from J, with 12 bases between. The CDR3 contains 15 residues. For the CDR3, the DNA is TGTGCCAGCAGTTTTCTCGACACCTACTCCTACGAGCAGTACTTC. Its translation is CASSFLDTYSYEQYF.

There are a few counts of this clonotype. V gene TRBV12-5 combines with J gene TRBJ1-1, with 11 bases fitting TRBD1. Germline values: CDR1 LGHNT, CDR2 FRNRAP. V lost 0 bases to trimming and J lost 4 bases; unmatched junction nucleotides: 4. The CDR3 contains 16 residues. The DNA of the CDR3 is TGTGCTAGTGGTTTGGTGGTCGGGACAGGGGGCACTGAAGCTTTCTTT. Protein sequence: CASGLVVGTGGTEAFF.

The genes are TRBV7-2 and TRBJ2-1, with D tentatively TRBD2 (5 bases). The J call may be mistaken, given a closer DNA end match to TRBJ2-7. In germline, CDR1 is SGHTA, CDR2 FQGNSA. The CDR3 contains 17 residues. This CDR3 reads CASSLLGDKGSYNEQYF. The DNA of the CDR3 is TGTGCCAGCAGCTTACTCGGGGATAAGGGCTCCTACAATGAGCAGTACTTC.

CDR3 sequence: CASSTYFTFARDKGTEAFF. CDR3 coding DNA: TGTGCCAGCAGTACCTATTTCACCTTCGCACGGGACAAAGGCACTGAAGCTTTCTTT. The gene calls are TRBV28 and TRBJ1-1; D might be TRBD1 (6 bases). Germline CDR1 reads MDHEN; CDR2 reads SYDVKM. V was cut by 5 bases and J by 4 bases, with 29 bases left in between. The CDR3 has 19 residues. The full variable domain, with the rest looked up from reference TRBV28 and TRBJ1-1, is DVKVTQSSRYLVKRTGEKVFLECVQDMDHENMFWYRQDPGLGLRLIYFSYDVKMKEKGDIPEGYSVSREKKERFSLILESASTNQTSMYLCASSTYFTFARDKGTEAFFGQGTRLTVV.

This chain links TRBV4-2 with TRBJ2-1; 9 bases map to TRBD2. Judging by the DNA end, TRBJ2-7 fits better; the J call may be wrong. Germline V CDR1 and CDR2: LGHNA, YNFKEQ. The CDR3 has 15 residues. The CDR3 coding sequence is TGTGCCAGCAGCCATTCTAGCGGGGTGTACAATGAGCAGTACTTC. Its protein product is CASSHSSGVYNEQYF.

The genes are TRBV6-6 and TRBJ1-4; D remains ambiguous. CDR3 length: 16 residues. Trimming stripped 7 bases from V and 6 bases from J, with 21 bases between. Germline CDR1 is MNHNY and CDR2 is SVGAGI (reference sequence). The CDR3 spells CASTKRFGSRYEKLFF. CDR3 DNA: TGTGCCAGCACCAAAAGGTTCGGGAGTAGGTATGAAAAACTGTTTTTT.

The chain combines TRBV9 with TRBJ2-3, with D perhaps assigned TRBD1 or TRBD2 (5 bases each). Trimming stripped 0 bases from V and 1 base from J, with 9 bases between. Germline V gene data show CDR1 as SGDLS and CDR2 as YYNGEE. This CDR3 is built from 15 residues. CDR3 coding DNA: TGTGCCAGCAGCGTAGGAACGGGACGCACAGATACGCAGTATTTT. It is translated as CASSVGTGRTDTQYF.